The source of this T cell receptor beta chain is a study of spatial heterogeneity in lung cancer. Study context: Raw-read counts averaged over ten per unique TCR and UMI combination.

Time point described: sample taken at primary tumor resection. Unsorted whole RNA samples from tumor, nontumor lung or frozen PBMC were sequenced. The CDR3 runs 14 residues. Trimming removed 5 bases from V and 2 bases from J, with 11 bases in between. The germline gives CDR1 MDHEN, CDR2 SYDVKM. This clonotype has ten or more counts. Every cDNA TCR molecule received its own unique molecular identifier. Each CDR3 protein is one row after TCRdb ran MiXCR on the 5' RACE reads. The data show under 75,000 distinct CDR3 sequences, around 8.4% seen once. J is TRBJ2-3 and V is TRBV28; the D gene is possibly TRBD2 (5 bases). The source material was PBMCs, sampled at surgery. This clonotype was sampled from a female donor with early-stage non-small cell lung cancer. The CDR3 DNA reads TGTGCCAGCAGTATGACTACCGACACAGATACGCAGTATTTT. Translation: CASSMTTDTDTQYF.